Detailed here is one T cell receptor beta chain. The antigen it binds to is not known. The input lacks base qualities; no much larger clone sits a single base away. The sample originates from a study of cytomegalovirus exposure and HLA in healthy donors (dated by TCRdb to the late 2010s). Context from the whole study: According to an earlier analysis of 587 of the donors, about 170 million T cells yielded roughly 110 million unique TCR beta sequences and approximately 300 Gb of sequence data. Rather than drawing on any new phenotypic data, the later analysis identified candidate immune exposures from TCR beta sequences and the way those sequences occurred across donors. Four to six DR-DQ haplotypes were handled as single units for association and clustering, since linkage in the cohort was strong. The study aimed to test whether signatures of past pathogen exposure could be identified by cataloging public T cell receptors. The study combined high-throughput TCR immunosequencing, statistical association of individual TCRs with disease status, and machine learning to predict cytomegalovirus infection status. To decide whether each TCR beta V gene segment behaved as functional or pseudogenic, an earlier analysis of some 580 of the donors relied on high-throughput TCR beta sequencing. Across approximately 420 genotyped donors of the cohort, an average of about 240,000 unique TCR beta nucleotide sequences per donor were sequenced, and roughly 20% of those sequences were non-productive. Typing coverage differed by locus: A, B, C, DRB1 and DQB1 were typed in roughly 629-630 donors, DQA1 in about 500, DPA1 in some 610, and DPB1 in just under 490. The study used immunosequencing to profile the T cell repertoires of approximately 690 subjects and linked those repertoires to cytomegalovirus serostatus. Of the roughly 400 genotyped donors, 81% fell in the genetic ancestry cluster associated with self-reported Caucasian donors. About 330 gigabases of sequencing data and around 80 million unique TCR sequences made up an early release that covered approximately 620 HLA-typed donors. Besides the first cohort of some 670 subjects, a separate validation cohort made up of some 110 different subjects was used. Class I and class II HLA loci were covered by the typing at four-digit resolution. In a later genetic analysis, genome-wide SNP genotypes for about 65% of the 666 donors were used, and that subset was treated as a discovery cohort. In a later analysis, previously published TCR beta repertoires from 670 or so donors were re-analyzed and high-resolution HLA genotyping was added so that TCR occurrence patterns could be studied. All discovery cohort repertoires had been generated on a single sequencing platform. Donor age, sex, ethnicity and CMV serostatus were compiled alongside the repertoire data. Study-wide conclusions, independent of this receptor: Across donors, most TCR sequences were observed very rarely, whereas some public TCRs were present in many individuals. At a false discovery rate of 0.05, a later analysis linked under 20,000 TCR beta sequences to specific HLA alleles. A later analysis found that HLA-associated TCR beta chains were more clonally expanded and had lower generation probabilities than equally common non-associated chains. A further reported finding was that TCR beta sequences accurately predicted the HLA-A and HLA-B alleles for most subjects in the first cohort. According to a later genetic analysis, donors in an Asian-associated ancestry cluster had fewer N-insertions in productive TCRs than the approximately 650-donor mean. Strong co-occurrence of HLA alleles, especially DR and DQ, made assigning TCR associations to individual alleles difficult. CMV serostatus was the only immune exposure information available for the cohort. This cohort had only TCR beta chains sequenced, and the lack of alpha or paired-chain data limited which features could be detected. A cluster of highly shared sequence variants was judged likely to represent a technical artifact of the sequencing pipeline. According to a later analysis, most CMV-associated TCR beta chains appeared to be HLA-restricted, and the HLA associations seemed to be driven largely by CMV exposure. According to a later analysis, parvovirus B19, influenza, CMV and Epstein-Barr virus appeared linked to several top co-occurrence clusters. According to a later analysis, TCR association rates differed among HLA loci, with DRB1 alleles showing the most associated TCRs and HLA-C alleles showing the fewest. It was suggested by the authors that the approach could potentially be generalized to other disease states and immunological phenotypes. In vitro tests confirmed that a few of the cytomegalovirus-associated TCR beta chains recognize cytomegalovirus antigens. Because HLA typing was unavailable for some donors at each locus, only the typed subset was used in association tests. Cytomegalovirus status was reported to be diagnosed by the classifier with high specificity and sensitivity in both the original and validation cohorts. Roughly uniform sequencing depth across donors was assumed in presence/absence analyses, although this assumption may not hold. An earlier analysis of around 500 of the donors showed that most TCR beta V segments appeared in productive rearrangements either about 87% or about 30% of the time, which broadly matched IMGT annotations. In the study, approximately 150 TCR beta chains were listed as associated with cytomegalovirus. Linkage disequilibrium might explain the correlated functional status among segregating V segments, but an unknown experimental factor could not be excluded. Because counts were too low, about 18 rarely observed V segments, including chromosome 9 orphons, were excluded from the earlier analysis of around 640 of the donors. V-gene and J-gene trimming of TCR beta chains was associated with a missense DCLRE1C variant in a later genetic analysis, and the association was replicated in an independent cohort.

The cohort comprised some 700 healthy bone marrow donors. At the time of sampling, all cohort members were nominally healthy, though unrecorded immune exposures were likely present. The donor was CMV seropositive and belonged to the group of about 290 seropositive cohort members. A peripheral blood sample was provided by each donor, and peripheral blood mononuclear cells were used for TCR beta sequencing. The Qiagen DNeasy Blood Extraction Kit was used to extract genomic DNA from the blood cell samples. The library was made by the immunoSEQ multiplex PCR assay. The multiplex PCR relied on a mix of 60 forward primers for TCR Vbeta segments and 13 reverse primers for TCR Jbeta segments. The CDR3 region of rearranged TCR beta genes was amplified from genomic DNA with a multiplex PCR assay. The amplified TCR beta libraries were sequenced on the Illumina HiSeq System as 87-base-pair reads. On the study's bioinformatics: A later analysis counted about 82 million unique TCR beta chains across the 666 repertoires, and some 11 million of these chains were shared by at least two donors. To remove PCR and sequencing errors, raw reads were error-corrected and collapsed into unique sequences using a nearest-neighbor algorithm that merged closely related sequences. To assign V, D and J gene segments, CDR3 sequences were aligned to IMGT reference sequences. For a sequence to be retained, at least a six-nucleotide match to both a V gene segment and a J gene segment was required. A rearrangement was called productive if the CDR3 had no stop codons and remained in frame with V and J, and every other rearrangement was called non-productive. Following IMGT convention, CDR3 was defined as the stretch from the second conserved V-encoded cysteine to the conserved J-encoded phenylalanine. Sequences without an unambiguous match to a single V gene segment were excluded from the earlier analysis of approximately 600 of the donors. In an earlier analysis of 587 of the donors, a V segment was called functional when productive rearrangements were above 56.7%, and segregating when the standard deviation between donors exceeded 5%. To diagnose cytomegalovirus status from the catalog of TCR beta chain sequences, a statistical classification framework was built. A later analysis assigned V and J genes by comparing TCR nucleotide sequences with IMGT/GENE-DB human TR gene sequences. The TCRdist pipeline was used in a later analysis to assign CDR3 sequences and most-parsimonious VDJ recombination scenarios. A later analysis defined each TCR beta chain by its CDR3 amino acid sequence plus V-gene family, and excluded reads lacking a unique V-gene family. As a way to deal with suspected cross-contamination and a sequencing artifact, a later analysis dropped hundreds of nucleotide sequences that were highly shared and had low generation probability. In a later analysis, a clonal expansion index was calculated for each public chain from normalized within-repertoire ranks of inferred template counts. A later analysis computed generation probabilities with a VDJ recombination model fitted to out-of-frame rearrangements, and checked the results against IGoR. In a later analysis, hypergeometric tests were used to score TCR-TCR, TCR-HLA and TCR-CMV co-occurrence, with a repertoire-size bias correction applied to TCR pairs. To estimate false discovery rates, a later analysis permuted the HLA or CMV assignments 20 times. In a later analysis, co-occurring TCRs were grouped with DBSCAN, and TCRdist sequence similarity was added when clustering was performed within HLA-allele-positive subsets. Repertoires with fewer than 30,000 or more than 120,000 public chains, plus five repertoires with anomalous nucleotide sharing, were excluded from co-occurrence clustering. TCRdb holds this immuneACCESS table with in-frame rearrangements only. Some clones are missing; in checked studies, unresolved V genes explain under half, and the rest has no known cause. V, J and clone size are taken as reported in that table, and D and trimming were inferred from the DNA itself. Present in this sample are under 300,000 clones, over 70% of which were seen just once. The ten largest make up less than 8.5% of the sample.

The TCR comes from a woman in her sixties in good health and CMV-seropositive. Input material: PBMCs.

The CDR3: CASSYGSYEQYF. The sequenced DNA is TGTGCCAGCAGTTACGGCTCCTACGAGCAGTACTTC. The chain couples TRBV28 to TRBJ2-7, with the D segment identity uncertain. Trimming removed 4 bases from V and 0 bases from J, leaving 4 bases between the germline ends. The CDR3 numbers 12 residues from cysteine through phenylalanine. Only CDR3 DNA remains: 36 bases, in frame from the first base. CDR1 and CDR2 are read off the germline V gene as MDHEN and SYDVKM.